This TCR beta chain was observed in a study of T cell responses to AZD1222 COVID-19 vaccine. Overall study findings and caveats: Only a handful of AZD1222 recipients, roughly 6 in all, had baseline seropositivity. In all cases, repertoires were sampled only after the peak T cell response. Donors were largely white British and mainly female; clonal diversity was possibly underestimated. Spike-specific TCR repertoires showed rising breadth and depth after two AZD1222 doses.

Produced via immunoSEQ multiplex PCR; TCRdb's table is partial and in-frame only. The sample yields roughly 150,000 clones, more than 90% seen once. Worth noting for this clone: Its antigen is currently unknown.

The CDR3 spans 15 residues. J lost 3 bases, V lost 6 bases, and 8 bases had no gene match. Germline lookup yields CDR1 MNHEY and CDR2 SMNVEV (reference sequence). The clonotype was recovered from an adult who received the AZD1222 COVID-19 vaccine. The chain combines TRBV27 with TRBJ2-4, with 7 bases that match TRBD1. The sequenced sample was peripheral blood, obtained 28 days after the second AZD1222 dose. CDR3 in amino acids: CASSQDRVGKNIQYF. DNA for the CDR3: TGTGCCAGCAGCCAAGACAGGGTCGGCAAAAACATTCAGTACTTC.